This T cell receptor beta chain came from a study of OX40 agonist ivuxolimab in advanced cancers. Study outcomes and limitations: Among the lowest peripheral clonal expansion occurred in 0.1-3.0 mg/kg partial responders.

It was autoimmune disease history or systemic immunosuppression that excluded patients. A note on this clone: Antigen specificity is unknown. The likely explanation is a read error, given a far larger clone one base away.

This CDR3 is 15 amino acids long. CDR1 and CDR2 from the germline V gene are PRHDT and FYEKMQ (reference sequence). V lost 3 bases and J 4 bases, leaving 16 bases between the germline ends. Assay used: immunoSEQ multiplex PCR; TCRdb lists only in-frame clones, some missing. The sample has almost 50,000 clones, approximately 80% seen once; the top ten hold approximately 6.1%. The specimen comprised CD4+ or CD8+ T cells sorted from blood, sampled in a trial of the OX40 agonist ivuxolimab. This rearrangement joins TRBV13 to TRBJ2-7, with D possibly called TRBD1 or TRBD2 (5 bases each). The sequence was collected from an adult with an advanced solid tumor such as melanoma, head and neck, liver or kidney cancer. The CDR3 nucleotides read TGTGCCAGCAGCTTGGATGGGGGTTACCCATACGAGCAGTACGTC. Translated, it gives CASSLDGGYPYEQYV.